Shown below are 6 T cell receptor beta chains from a single sample sequenced in a study of a mutant IDH1 vaccine in newly diagnosed glioma. The time point: baseline, week 1 (first vaccination visit). Treatment described: pre-vaccination baseline after standard-of-care therapy. Produced via immunoSEQ multiplex PCR; TCRdb's table is partial and in-frame only. The data hold about 96,000 clones, with about four fifths observed a single time. The source was PBMCs, collected from a glioma patient treated with radiotherapy, temozolomide or both. The receptors shown here come from a man between 35 and 55 years old with glioma.

This chain uses TRBV6-4 with TRBJ2-3; 10 bases match TRBD2. The V and J ends lost 2 bases and 2 bases, in that order; junction bases with no gene match: 1. CDR1 and CDR2 (germline): MRHNA, SNTAGT. The CDR3 has 15 residues. CDR3 coding DNA: TGTGCCAGCAGTGACGGGACTAGCGACACAGATACGCAGTATTTT. Its translation is CASSDGTSDTDTQYF.

The chain uses TRBV6-1 and TRBJ1-2; D is perhaps TRBD1 (6 bases). The CDR3 consists of 14 residues. V lost 5 bases and J lost 0, with 10 bases in between. Germline assignment: CDR1 MNHNS and CDR2 SASEGT. Written as DNA, the CDR3 is TGTGCCAGCAGTTCCGGGACATCTAACTATGGCTACACCTTC. Its translation: CASSSGTSNYGYTF.

V gene TRBV6-6 combines with J gene TRBJ1-2; D gene uncertain. CDR1 is MNHNY and CDR2 is SVGAGI in the germline V gene (reference sequence). The CDR3 spans 13 residues. V gave up 5 bases and J gave up 4 bases, with 11 bases separating them. Written as DNA, the CDR3 is TGTGCCAGCAGTCCTCTTGCGTCCTATGGCTACACCTTC. Its translation is CASSPLASYGYTF.

The chain couples TRBV18 to TRBJ2-5, with 9 bases aligning to TRBD1. Germline-derived CDR1 and CDR2 are KGHSH and LQKENI. J gave up 5 bases and V 3 bases, and 7 bases lay outside the gene matches. CDR3 length: 15 amino acids. DNA for the CDR3: TGTGCCAGCTCACCCCCGGGACAGGGATGGGAGACCCAGTACTTC. It is translated as CASSPPGQGWETQYF.

This clone was seen a handful of times. At one end, the junction sequence differs from germline, possibly due to a read error. The J gene is TRBJ2-3, the V gene TRBV6-5; D unclear. The CDR3 sequence is 15 residues long. Germline-derived CDR1 and CDR2 are MNHEY and SVGAGI. CDR3 loop: CASSPRATSTDTQYF. Here the CDR3 DNA reads TGTGCCAGCAGTCCGCGCGCCACCAGCACGGATACGCAGTATTTT.

The chain recombines TRBV5-4 with TRBJ2-7; 7 bases agree with TRBD1. This CDR3 has 14 amino acids. With 4 bases clipped from V and 2 bases from J, the junction kept 6 bases outside the gene matches. Germline V CDR1 and CDR2: SGHNT, YYREEE (reference sequence). The CDR3 reads CASSRPGQTYEQYF. The CDR3 nucleotides are TGTGCCAGCAGCCGGCCGGGACAGACCTACGAGCAGTACTTC.